The rows below give T cell receptor beta chains drawn from one sample of a study of regulatory T cells in long-lasting Graves disease. Using its own MiXCR run on the multiplex PCR reads, TCRdb lists one record per CDR3 protein. This table holds some 200,000 distinct CDR3 sequences, approximately 18% found once. This sample also appeared in a second study, on T cells in Graves' hyperthyroidism and ophthalmopathy.

The sequences come from peripheral blood mononuclear cells (PBMCs), collected at new diagnosis, from a patient treated with antithyroid drugs. All receptors come from a woman in her thirties with Graves disease. Both conserved end residues are part of each CDR3. D genes are given only for firm matches. Expanded clones are given a class, and other clones once, few, many or no size at all.

cdr3_aa: CASSLEGRGSWETNEKLFF
cdr3_nt: TGCGCCAGCAGCTTGGAGGGCAGGGGGAGTTGGGAAACTAATGAAAAACTGTTTTTT
d_call: TRBD1
clone_size: few
v_call: TRBV5-1
j_call: TRBJ1-4

cdr3_aa: CASSSRDGNYGYTF
cdr3_nt: TGTGCCAGCAGCTCTCGAGACGGCAACTATGGCTACACCTTC
d_call: .
clone_size: many
v_call: TRBV7-9
j_call: TRBJ1-2

cdr3_aa: CASSLLAGAYYEQYF
cdr3_nt: TGTGCCAGCAGCTTACTAGCGGGGGCCTACTACGAGCAGTACTTC
d_call: TRBD2
clone_size: few
v_call: TRBV7-9
j_call: TRBJ2-7

cdr3_aa: CASQTRHEQFF
cdr3_nt: TGTGCCAGCCAAACTCGGCATGAGCAGTTCTTC
d_call: .
clone_size: many
v_call: TRBV2
j_call: TRBJ2-1

cdr3_aa: CTSSEPTSGGHGSTDTLYF
cdr3_nt: TGTACCAGCAGTGAACCGACTAGCGGGGGGCATGGGAGCACAGATACGCTGTATTTT
d_call: TRBD2
clone_size: .
v_call: TRBV27
j_call: TRBJ2-3

cdr3_aa: CASNQGGGAGANVLTF
cdr3_nt: TGCGCCAGCAATCAAGGAGGGGGTGCCGGGGCCAACGTCCTGACTTTC
d_call: .
clone_size: many
v_call: TRBV4-1
j_call: TRBJ2-6

cdr3_aa: CASSQDLLAAGNTIYF
cdr3_nt: TGTGCCAGCAGCCAAGATCTACTTGCTGCGGGAAACACCATATATTTT
d_call: .
clone_size: many
v_call: TRBV3-1
j_call: TRBJ1-3

cdr3_aa: CASSPRTGHTDTQYF
cdr3_nt: TGTGCCAGCAGTCCCCGGACAGGTCACACAGATACGCAGTATTTT
d_call: TRBD1
clone_size: many
v_call: TRBV14
j_call: TRBJ2-3

cdr3_aa: CASSDRGMGSYEQYF
cdr3_nt: TGTGCCAGCAGTGATAGGGGCATGGGCTCCTACGAGCAGTACTTC
d_call: .
clone_size: many
v_call: TRBV6-1
j_call: TRBJ2-7

cdr3_aa: CASSLNPSQANSPLHF
cdr3_nt: TGTGCCAGCAGCTTAAACCCCTCCCAGGCTAATTCACCCCTCCACTTT
d_call: .
clone_size: .
v_call: TRBV28
j_call: TRBJ1-6

cdr3_aa: CASSYSIGETQYF
cdr3_nt: TGTGCCAGCAGTTACTCGATAGGAGAGACCCAGTACTTC
d_call: .
clone_size: many
v_call: TRBV6-5
j_call: TRBJ2-5

cdr3_aa: CASSKGDTGELFF
cdr3_nt: TGTGCCAGTAGTAAAGGGGACACCGGGGAGCTGTTTTTT
d_call: .
clone_size: .
v_call: TRBV19
j_call: TRBJ2-2

cdr3_aa: CASSVPGRAGELFF
cdr3_nt: TGTGCCAGTAGTGTACCGGGACGGGCCGGGGAGCTGTTTTTT
d_call: .
clone_size: many
v_call: TRBV19
j_call: TRBJ2-2

cdr3_aa: CASSAQVEGRAFF
cdr3_nt: TGTGCCAGCAGCGCCCAAGTCGAGGGTAGAGCTTTCTTT
d_call: .
clone_size: many
v_call: TRBV2
j_call: TRBJ1-1

cdr3_aa: CASRIPGTSPLGTNEKLFF
cdr3_nt: TGTGCCAGCAGAATTCCGGGGACCTCCCCGCTGGGAACTAATGAAAAACTGTTTTTT
d_call: .
clone_size: .
v_call: TRBV28
j_call: TRBJ1-4

cdr3_aa: CASSLGGGLSSYNEQFF
cdr3_nt: TGTGCCAGCAGCTTGGGGGGCGGCCTTAGCTCCTACAATGAGCAGTTCTTC
d_call: .
clone_size: few
v_call: TRBV5-6
j_call: TRBJ2-1

cdr3_aa: CASSQQGAYGYTF
cdr3_nt: TGTGCTAGCAGCCAACAGGGGGCCTATGGCTACACCTTC
d_call: TRBD1
clone_size: .
v_call: TRBV28
j_call: TRBJ1-2

cdr3_aa: CSALTGILYEQYF
cdr3_nt: TGCAGTGCTCTGACAGGGATTCTATACGAGCAGTACTTC
d_call: TRBD1
clone_size: many
v_call: TRBV20-1
j_call: TRBJ2-7

cdr3_aa: CASSPDNRPGYTF
cdr3_nt: TGTGCCAGCTCACCGGACAATCGGCCTGGCTACACCTTC
d_call: .
clone_size: many
v_call: TRBV18
j_call: TRBJ1-2

cdr3_aa: CASTDRANYGYTF
cdr3_nt: TGCGCCAGCACCGACAGGGCCAACTATGGCTACACCTTC
d_call: TRBD1
clone_size: many
v_call: TRBV30
j_call: TRBJ1-2

cdr3_aa: CASRGTGLANTGELFF
cdr3_nt: TGTGCCAGCAGGGGGACAGGACTCGCGAACACCGGGGAGCTGTTTTTT
d_call: TRBD1
clone_size: many
v_call: TRBV2
j_call: TRBJ2-2

cdr3_aa: CASSLTGESTEAFF
cdr3_nt: TGTGCCAGCAGTTTAACAGGGGAGAGCACTGAAGCTTTCTTT
d_call: TRBD1
clone_size: many
v_call: TRBV27
j_call: TRBJ1-1

cdr3_aa: CSAKGTSGGALTGELFF
cdr3_nt: TGCAGTGCTAAGGGGACTAGCGGGGGGGCTTTGACCGGGGAGCTGTTTTTT
d_call: TRBD2
clone_size: many
v_call: TRBV20-1
j_call: TRBJ2-2

cdr3_aa: CASSGQGINTEAFF
cdr3_nt: TGTGCCAGCTCCGGACAGGGCATCAACACTGAAGCTTTCTTT
d_call: TRBD1
clone_size: many
v_call: TRBV28
j_call: TRBJ1-1

cdr3_aa: CASSFGVGGTDTQYF
cdr3_nt: TGCGCCAGCAGCTTTGGGGTTGGAGGCACAGATACGCAGTATTTT
d_call: .
clone_size: many
v_call: TRBV5-1
j_call: TRBJ2-3

cdr3_aa: CASSPASAGYEQYF
cdr3_nt: TGTGCCAGCTCACCAGCTAGCGCGGGCTACGAGCAGTACTTC
d_call: .
clone_size: many
v_call: TRBV18
j_call: TRBJ2-7

cdr3_aa: CASSHSSVGNEQFF
cdr3_nt: TGTGCCAGCAGCCACTCCTCCGTCGGTAATGAGCAGTTCTTC
d_call: .
clone_size: few
v_call: TRBV3-1
j_call: TRBJ2-1

cdr3_aa: CSARDRLALWNIQYF
cdr3_nt: TGCAGTGCTAGAGATAGGCTAGCCCTTTGGAACATTCAGTACTTC
d_call: .
clone_size: many
v_call: TRBV20-1
j_call: TRBJ2-4

cdr3_aa: CASSLQTGMANSPLHF
cdr3_nt: TGTGCCAGCAGCTTACAGACAGGGATGGCAAATTCACCCCTCCACTTT
d_call: TRBD1
clone_size: many
v_call: TRBV7-6
j_call: TRBJ1-6

cdr3_aa: CASSPFGIEDIQYF
cdr3_nt: TGTGCCAGCAGCCCCTTTGGTATAGAGGACATTCAGTACTTC
d_call: .
clone_size: many
v_call: TRBV5-5
j_call: TRBJ2-4